This T cell receptor beta chain was sequenced in a study of blood T cells in healthy people across ages. RNA extraction gave at least 6 micrograms of total RNA per sample. This CDR3 has 15 amino acids. CDR1 and CDR2 from the germline V gene are MDHEN and SYDVKM. V was trimmed by 5 bases and J by 7 bases, leaving 15 bases between them. Using a J-beta primer mix together with a sample-barcoded 5' primer, a second PCR was run for about 7 to 12 cycles. TCRdb re-called the 5' RACE reads with MiXCR, one entry per CDR3 protein. The data show about 1.7 million distinct CDR3 sequences, 28% seen once. Sequences were obtained from blood. This rearrangement joins TRBV28 to TRBJ1-6; D unclear. This TCR was sampled from a woman under 40 in good health. CDR3: CASSPTAGLNSPLHF. The DNA for the CDR3 is TGTGCCAGCAGTCCCACAGCGGGCTTAAATTCACCCCTCCACTTT.